One and the same sample provided the 25 T cell receptor beta chains below, sequenced in a study of regulatory T cells in long-lasting Graves disease. Libraries of TCR beta came from iRepertoire HTBI primers plus Arm-PCR of CDR3 regions. TCRdb re-analysed the multiplex PCR reads in MiXCR, keeping a single row per CDR3 protein. The data show around 460,000 distinct CDR3 sequences, about 14% seen once. The time point: newly diagnosed GD, antithyroid drugs for less than 3 months. RNA extracted from PBMCs served as the sequencing template. The sample was also linked to a second study, of T cells in Graves' hyperthyroidism and ophthalmopathy.

The sequencing used peripheral blood mononuclear cells (PBMCs), collected at new diagnosis, from a patient treated with antithyroid drugs. These receptors originate from a woman aged 50 to 60 with Graves disease.

There are many counts of this clonotype. The chain couples TRBV12-3 or TRBV12-4 to TRBJ2-5; 10 bases are a match to TRBD2. The CDR3 length is 15 residues. J lost 5 bases, V lost 6 bases, and 9 bases had no gene match. The CDR3 sequence: CASSLAGVRRETQYF. The CDR3 DNA reads as TGTGCCAGCAGCCTAGCGGGAGTGCGACGGGAGACCCAGTACTTC.

This clonotype has just a few counts. The rearrangement uses TRBV30 and TRBJ2-3; 9 bases line up with TRBD1. Trimming cost V 3 bases and J 3 bases; bases outside gene matches: 1. This CDR3 spans 13 amino acids. Germline assignment: CDR1 GTSNPN and CDR2 SVGIG (reference sequence). CDR3: CAWRQGATDTQYF. Here the CDR3 DNA reads TGTGCCTGGAGACAGGGGGCTACAGATACGCAGTATTTT.

Worth noting for this clonotype: A read error is the likely source, as a far larger clone sits one nucleotide away. V and J are TRBV6-2 or TRBV6-3 and TRBJ1-1, with D hard to call. The CDR3 covers 16 residues. The V gene lost 6 bases and the J gene lost 4 bases, with 21 bases spanning the gap. Germline V gene lookup returns CDR1 MNHEY and CDR2 SVGEGT. CDR3 sequence reads: CASSTLHSTESTEAFF. CDR3 nucleotides: TGTGCCAGCAGCACGTTACATAGTACGGAATCCACTGAAGCTTTCTTT.

The chain is built from TRBV10-3 and TRBJ2-1; D may be TRBD1 or TRBD2 (5 bases each). Germline values: CDR1 ENHRY, CDR2 SYGVKD. The CDR3 has 15 amino acids. V lost 3 bases and J 6 bases, leaving 15 bases between the germline ends. CDR3 loop: CAISEGTMSSNEQFF. In DNA, the CDR3 is TGTGCCATCAGTGAAGGGACCATGAGCTCCAATGAGCAGTTCTTC.

Concerning this clonotype itself: This may be a read error: a much more frequent sequence differs by one nucleotide. The chain combines TRBV28 with TRBJ2-3, with D possibly matching TRBD1 (6 bases). Germline values: CDR1 MDHEN, CDR2 SYDVKM. CDR3 length: 14 amino acids. CDR3 nucleotides: TGTACCAGCAGTCCGGGACATAGCACAGATACGCAGTATTTT. Its protein product is CTSSPGHSTDTQYF. The full variable domain, completed using reference TRBV28 and TRBJ2-3, is DVKVTQSSRYLVKRTGEKVFLECVQDMDHENMFWYRQDPGLGLRLIYFSYDVKMKEKGDIPEGYSVSREKKERFSLILESASTNQTSMYLCTSSPGHSTDTQYFGPGTRLTVL.

This clonotype was seen a few times. This chain connects TRBV4-1 to TRBJ2-3; TRBD2 agrees at 13 bases. The junction had 7 bases not matched to a gene; V was cut back by 0 bases and J by 4 bases. The germline gives CDR1 MGHRA, CDR2 YSYEKL. CDR3 length equals 18 residues. CDR3 bases: TGCGCCAGCAGCCAAGATCGCCGACTAGCGGGAGGCCCAGATACGCAGTATTTT. It encodes CASSQDRRLAGGPDTQYF.

The rearrangement joins TRBV12-3 or TRBV12-4 to TRBJ1-6; 8 bases are a match to TRBD1. The length of the CDR3 is 18 residues. Trimming at V came to 0 bases and at J to 7 bases, leaving 11 bases not matched to a gene. CDR3 amino acids: CASSLAWQTGAWNSPLHF. The CDR3 DNA reads as TGTGCCAGCAGTTTAGCATGGCAGACAGGGGCTTGGAATTCACCCCTCCACTTT.

The rearrangement uses TRBV18 and TRBJ2-1, with 11 positions matching TRBD2. The CDR3 has 19 residues. Germline V lookup: CDR1 KGHSH, CDR2 LQKENI. With 1 base clipped from V and 6 bases from J, the junction kept 14 bases outside the gene matches. The DNA for the CDR3 is TGTGCCAGCTCACCACGATCACTAGCGGGAGTAGGCGAAGGCAATGAGCAGTTCTTC. Its translation is CASSPRSLAGVGEGNEQFF.

This clonotype was recorded at least ten times. The gene calls are TRBV10-3 and TRBJ2-5; D gene ambiguous. The germline CDR1 and CDR2 sequences are ENHRY and SYGVKD. The CDR3 sequence is 14 residues long. V was cut by 1 base and J by 2 bases, with 8 bases left in between. The CDR3 loop is CAISEWRQQETQYF. CDR3 in DNA: TGTGCCATCAGTGAGTGGCGGCAACAAGAGACCCAGTACTTC.

The table lists this clonotype with many counts. The V call is TRBV7-2, the J call TRBJ1-2; the D gene is possibly TRBD1 (5 bases). This CDR3 comprises 12 residues. Germline values: CDR1 SGHTA, CDR2 FQGNSA. V was shortened by 4 bases and J by 4 bases, with 7 bases between the two germline ends. Here the CDR3 DNA reads TGTGCCAGCAGCTGGGACGGCTATGGCTACACCTTC. The encoded protein is CASSWDGYGYTF.

V and J are TRBV30 and TRBJ2-2; weak D call: TRBD1 (5 bases). Germline-derived CDR1 and CDR2 are GTSNPN and SVGIG (reference sequence). The CDR3 contains 14 residues. V was cut by 0 bases and J by 1 base, with 6 bases left in between. CDR3 amino acids: CAWSVGQNTGELFF. Here the CDR3 DNA reads TGTGCCTGGAGTGTAGGACAGAACACCGGGGAGCTGTTTTTT.

This clonotype was found many times. The chain combines TRBV5-1 with TRBJ2-1, with a possible D match to TRBD2 (6 bases). V was shortened by 4 bases and J by 1 base, with 12 bases between the two germline ends. CDR3 length: 15 residues. Germline V gene data show CDR1 as SGHRS and CDR2 as YFSETQ. This CDR3 is CASSTSAGSYNEQFF. In DNA form, the CDR3 reads TGCGCCAGCAGCACTTCCGCGGGATCCTACAATGAGCAGTTCTTC.

This clonotype has just a few counts. The gene calls are TRBV6-1 and TRBJ2-3; TRBD1 or TRBD2 may be the D gene (5 bases each). V lost 11 bases and J lost 5, with 17 bases in between. This CDR3 comprises 13 residues. Germline loops: CDR1 MNHNS, CDR2 SASEGT. The CDR3 sequence is CAAKRGALDTQYF. In DNA, the CDR3 is TGTGCCGCCAAAAGGGGAGCGCTAGATACGCAGTATTTT.

This clonotype was counted ten times or more. The CDR3 region is CASSLYLGDEQYF. In DNA form, the CDR3 reads TGTGCCAGCAGCTTATATCTGGGTGACGAGCAGTACTTC. The chain is built from TRBV7-6 and TRBJ2-7; D ambiguous. Between the trimmed V and J ends, which lost 2 bases and 5 bases, there was a span of 10 bases. Germline CDR1 is SGHVS and CDR2 is FNYEAQ. The CDR3 covers 13 residues.

This clonotype was recorded at least ten times. The chain couples TRBV3-1 to TRBJ2-7; D gene ambiguous. This CDR3 has 12 amino acids. Germline V gene data show CDR1 as LGHDT and CDR2 as YNNKEL (reference sequence). Deletions cut 4 bases from V and 4 bases from J, with 8 bases between. In DNA, the CDR3 is TGTGCCAGCAGCCGCCTGGGGTACGAGCAGTACTTC. It yields the protein CASSRLGYEQYF.

This clonotype appeared many times. CDR3 sequence reads: CASSEARGGQGVPDTQYF. DNA for the CDR3: TGTGCCAGCAGTGAAGCAAGGGGCGGACAGGGGGTCCCAGATACGCAGTATTTT. The J gene is TRBJ2-3, the V gene TRBV6-1; 10 bases map to TRBD1. J was trimmed by 4 bases and V by 0 bases; bases with no gene match: 10. Germline assignment: CDR1 MNHNS and CDR2 SASEGT. The CDR3 covers 18 residues.

This clonotype was recorded many times. The gene calls are TRBV2 and TRBJ1-6; D perhaps matches TRBD1 (6 bases). Deletions cut 7 bases from V and 6 bases from J, with 10 bases between. The length of the CDR3 is 13 residues. Germline V CDR1 and CDR2: SNHLY, FYNNEI. The CDR3 sequence is CASKGGVNSPLHF. CDR3 DNA: TGTGCCAGCAAGGGGGGCGTTAATTCACCCCTCCACTTT.

This chain uses TRBV9 with TRBJ2-3; no definite D call. Trimming stripped 0 bases from V and 4 bases from J, with 6 bases between. Looked up from germline, CDR1 is SGDLS and CDR2 is YYNGEE. This CDR3 spans 13 amino acids. CDR3 DNA: TGTGCCAGCAGCGTAGACTCGTCAGATACGCAGTATTTT. It specifies CASSVDSSDTQYF.

There are a few counts of this clonotype. This likely comes from a read error, as the CDR3 has no conserved phenylalanine or tryptophan at its end. The rearrangement links TRBV9 to TRBJ2-5; 7 nucleotides align to TRBD1. J was trimmed by 2 bases and V by 2 bases; bases with no gene match: 3. This CDR3 contains 14 residues. Germline values: CDR1 SGDLS, CDR2 YYNGEE. The CDR3 region is CASSVDRRQETQYS. The CDR3 bases are TGTGCCAGCAGCGTGGACAGGAGACAAGAGACCCAGTACTCC.

In this sample, this clonotype turned up many times. CDR3: CASGLEPYNEQFF. In DNA form, the CDR3 reads TGTGCTAGTGGTTTGGAGCCCTACAATGAGCAGTTCTTC. This sequence joins TRBV12-5 and TRBJ2-1, with no clear D. The CDR3 is made up of 13 amino acids. Between the trimmed V and J ends, which lost 1 base and 2 bases, there was a span of 3 bases. Germline V gene sequence: CDR1 LGHNT, CDR2 FRNRAP. The full variable domain, in which reference TRBV12-5 and TRBJ2-1 provide the parts outside the CDR3, is DARVTQTPRHKVTEMGQEVTMRCQPILGHNTVFWYRQTMMQGLELLAYFRNRAPLDDSGMPKDRFSAEMPDATLATLKIQPSEPRDSAVYFCASGLEPYNEQFFGPGTRLTVL.

This clonotype was seen a handful of times. The chain joins TRBV29-1 to TRBJ2-3; D may be TRBD1 or TRBD2 (5 bases each). The CDR3 length is 14 residues. The V end was cut by 5 bases, the J end by 6 bases, with 18 bases between. Germline loops: CDR1 SQVTM, CDR2 ANQGSEA. Here the CDR3 reads CSVRGRGRGDTQYF. The DNA for the CDR3 is TGCAGCGTTAGGGGACGGGGCAGAGGTGATACGCAGTATTTT.

In this sample, this clonotype turned up a few times. The chain has TRBV20-1 and TRBJ2-3; 8 nucleotides agree with TRBD2. Germline CDR1 reads DFQATT; CDR2 reads SNEGSKA (reference sequence). The CDR3 covers 15 residues. The J segment lost 2 bases and the V segment lost 3 bases, leaving 7 bases of the junction unmatched. The CDR3 loop reads CSASSAGGPTDTQYF. CDR3 sequence (DNA): TGCAGTGCTAGCTCCGCGGGAGGCCCCACAGATACGCAGTATTTT.

J is TRBJ2-4 and V is TRBV7-9, with D tentatively TRBD2 (5 bases). Trimming took off 5 bases at V and 0 bases at J, with 11 bases between the two ends. There are 15 residues in the CDR3. Germline lookup yields CDR1 SEHNR and CDR2 FQNEAQ (reference sequence). The chain's CDR3 is CASSPPRGAKNIQYF. CDR3 nucleotides: TGTGCCAGCAGCCCTCCCCGGGGAGCCAAAAACATTCAGTACTTC.

As to this clonotype: A much larger clone lies one base from this, so it may be a read error. The chain couples TRBV5-1 to TRBJ2-7; the match to TRBD2 covers 10 bases. Trimming removed 7 bases from V and 5 bases from J; junction bases left unmatched: 9. Per the germline V gene, CDR1 is SGHRS and CDR2 is YFSETQ. The CDR3 spans 14 residues. CDR3 in amino acids: CASGGGAGGDEQYF. The CDR3 DNA reads as TGCGCCAGCGGCGGGGGAGCGGGAGGGGACGAGCAGTACTTC.

This clonotype was seen at least ten times. The chain combines TRBV5-6 with TRBJ2-1; TRBD1 matches at 8 bases. Gene TRBJ2-5 matches the end of the DNA better, so the J call may be wrong. Per the germline V gene, CDR1 is SGHDT and CDR2 is YYEEEE. This CDR3 is 14 amino acids long. The CDR3 DNA sequence: TGTGCCAGCAGCCGATGGACAGGGAGGGAGACCCAGTACTTC. Translation: CASSRWTGRETQYF.